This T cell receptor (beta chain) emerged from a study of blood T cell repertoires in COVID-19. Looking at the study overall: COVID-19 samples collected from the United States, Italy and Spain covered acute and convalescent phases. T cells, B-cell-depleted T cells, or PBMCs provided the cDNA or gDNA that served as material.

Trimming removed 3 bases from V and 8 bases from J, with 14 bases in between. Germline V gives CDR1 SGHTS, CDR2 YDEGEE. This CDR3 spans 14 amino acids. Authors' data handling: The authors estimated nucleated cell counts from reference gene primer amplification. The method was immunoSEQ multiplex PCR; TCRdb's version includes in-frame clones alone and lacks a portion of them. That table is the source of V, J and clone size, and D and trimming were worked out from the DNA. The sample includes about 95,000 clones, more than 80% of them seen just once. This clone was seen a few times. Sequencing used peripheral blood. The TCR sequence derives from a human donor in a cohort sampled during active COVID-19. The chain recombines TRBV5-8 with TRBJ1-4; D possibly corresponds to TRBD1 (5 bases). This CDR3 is CASSSGFRSEKLFF. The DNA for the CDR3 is TGTGCCAGCAGCTCAGGGTTTAGGAGCGAAAAACTGTTTTTT.